This is a list of T cell receptor beta chains from one sample in a study of tumor-infiltrating lymphocytes in primary liver carcinoma. TCRdb independently ran MiXCR on the multiplex PCR reads; one entry per CDR3 protein. This sample has fewer than 350,000 distinct CDR3 sequences; approximately 60% occur once, and the top ten carry approximately 9%. What was sequenced was peripheral blood. The origin of the receptors is a man aged 40-49 years with primary liver carcinoma and hepatitis B virus infection. Both conserved end residues are part of each CDR3. Fields, in order: V gene, J gene, CDR3 protein.

TRBV15	TRBJ2-1	CATSSQRGNNEQFF
TRBV6-6	TRBJ2-2	CASSSQGRGTGELFF
TRBV5-1	TRBJ2-7	CASSGFREEGAYEQYF
TRBV29-1	TRBJ2-5	CSVLREQGSGTQYF
TRBV12-3/TRBV12-4	TRBJ1-1	CASTVYGGTEAFF
TRBV28	TRBJ2-5	CACSLSGIQETQYF
TRBV5-6	TRBJ1-1	CASSLEVSTEAFF
TRBV6-2/TRBV6-3	TRBJ1-1	CASSYSVNLMNTEAFF
TRBV6-2/TRBV6-3	TRBJ2-7	CASSRRDSSYEQYF
TRBV21-1	TRBJ1-1	CASSKGVSGTEAFF
TRBV28	TRBJ2-1	CASSPANRIPVSYNEQFF
TRBV12-3/TRBV12-4	TRBJ2-3	CVSSLNWGTDTQYF
TRBV4-2	TRBJ2-3	CASSPEAELADAQYF
TRBV5-5	TRBJ2-7	CTSSRDRYEQYF
TRBV11-1	TRBJ2-1	CASSPLHEQFF
TRBV6-5	TRBJ2-1	CASSYSKAAGPSYNEQFF
TRBV28	TRBJ2-3	CASSLSTSGYTATQYF
TRBV4-2	TRBJ2-7	CASSQGAADKLECHF
TRBV5-1	TRBJ2-1	CASGTSGRAGDEQFF
TRBV6-1	TRBJ1-1	CANSEGQMNTEAFF
TRBV29-1	TRBJ2-1	CSADPDEQFF
TRBV10-1	TRBJ2-1	CASSDPTSGQHNEQFF
TRBV6-1	TRBJ2-6	CASKRGGSSGANVLTF
TRBV11-3	TRBJ2-6	CASSPRTAHSGANVLTF
TRBV5-1	TRBJ2-4	CASSSDKPGWIQYF
TRBV6-5	TRBJ1-5	CASSPRRGKGQPQHF
TRBV5-1	TRBJ1-3	CASSLEGALGNTIYF
TRBV6-2/TRBV6-3	TRBJ2-1	CASSYLGLAGVKYEQFF
TRBV28	TRBJ2-7	CASTRTSYEQYF
TRBV7-9	TRBJ2-7	CASSSGTTYEQYF
TRBV11-1	TRBJ2-7	CASSPGPIETEQYF
TRBV24-1	TRBJ2-1	CATSDLSETSGNEQFF
TRBV6-1	TRBJ2-3	CASSDPDTQYF
TRBV6-5	TRBJ1-3	CASSPPPHSYSGNTIYF
TRBV5-1	TRBJ2-5	CASSLAFEEETQYF
TRBV10-2	TRBJ1-5	CASSEGRWDQPQHF
TRBV5-4	TRBJ2-1	CASSLKLAGNNEQFF
TRBV7-9	TRBJ2-7	CASSLHRTGEYEQYF
TRBV28	TRBJ1-5	CASRPGSQMGNRPQHF
TRBV6-2/TRBV6-3	TRBJ2-5	CASRLAGETQYF
TRBV30	TRBJ1-2	CAWSSSGAGGYTF
TRBV7-8	TRBJ1-2	CASSLLDSPVGYIF
TRBV14	TRBJ2-3	CASSQYRRRTDTQYF
TRBV10-3	TRBJ2-3	CAISILAGVADTQYF
TRBV5-4	TRBJ2-3	CASSYPGTVLTDTQYF
TRBV7-9	TRBJ2-3	CASSLEYTDTQYF
TRBV11-2	TRBJ2-5	CASSTPGPRQKTQYF
TRBV12-3/TRBV12-4	TRBJ1-2	CASSTTPAGHYGYTF
TRBV7-9	TRBJ2-7	CASSRGGRIYEQYF